This T cell receptor (beta chain) was sequenced in a study of regulatory T cells in long-lasting Graves disease. Construction of TCR beta libraries relied on iRepertoire HTBI primers and on Arm-PCR targeting CDR3 regions. MiXCR, run by TCRdb on the multiplex PCR reads, gives a single entry per CDR3 protein. This table holds some 410,000 distinct CDR3 sequences, roughly 17% found once. This clonotype was picked up one time. Noted time point: newly diagnosed GD, antithyroid drugs for less than 3 months. Construction of the TCR library relied on RNA isolated from PBMCs. Germline V gene lookup returns CDR1 SQVTM and CDR2 ANQGSEA. The V gene end was trimmed by 1 base and the J gene end by 4 bases; junction bases not matched to a gene: 5. The length of the CDR3 is 14 residues. This sample was shared with a second study, whose subject was T cells in Graves' hyperthyroidism and ophthalmopathy. Per that study: Patients were excluded because of uncontrolled infection, other autoimmune disease, pregnancy or lactation.

The material sequenced was peripheral blood mononuclear cells (PBMCs), taken at new diagnosis, from a patient treated with antithyroid drugs. The chain is built from TRBV29-1 and TRBJ1-1; 8 bases align to TRBD1. This TCR derives from a woman in her thirties with Graves disease. The CDR3 spells CSVEGDRGGTEAFF. CDR3 DNA sequence: TGCAGCGTTGAAGGTGACAGGGGAGGCACTGAAGCTTTCTTT.